What follows are 14 T cell receptor beta chains derived from one specimen sequenced in a study of graft-versus-host responses after intestinal transplantation. These TCRs' antigens remain unknown. Method: immunoSEQ multiplex PCR; TCRdb's copy keeps in-frame clones and lacks some. The table shows around 78,000 clones, with 87% occurring only once. This specimen consisted of unstimulated CD8+ T cells sorted from spleen or lymph node cells, obtained before transplant. The receptor set was obtained from a human donor who was the organ donor for an intestinal transplant.

The V call is TRBV27, the J call TRBJ1-5; D gene uncertain. Germline V gene sequence: CDR1 MNHEY, CDR2 SMNVEV (reference sequence). V was trimmed by 6 bases and J by 2 bases, leaving 8 bases between them. The CDR3 consists of 13 residues. The DNA of the CDR3 is TGTGCCAGCAGCCGGGGAGGCAATCAGCCCCAGCATTTT. It translates to CASSRGGNQPQHF.

The rearrangement links TRBV6-5 to TRBJ2-7; 7 bases are a match to TRBD1. Germline V gene sequence: CDR1 MNHEY, CDR2 SVGAGI. V lost 6 bases and J lost 4; bases outside the gene matches: 12. The CDR3 length is 15 residues. The CDR3 DNA is TGTGCCAGCAGACCAACCGGGACAGCTCTATACGAGCAGTACTTC. Protein product: CASRPTGTALYEQYF.

This clone has just one count. CDR3 loop: CASRIGTGQETQYF. CDR3 sequence (DNA): TGTGCCAGCCGAATCGGGACAGGTCAAGAGACCCAGTACTTC. The V call is TRBV28, the J call TRBJ2-5, with 8 positions matching TRBD1. The CDR3 extends over 14 amino acids. The V segment lost 8 bases and the J segment 2 bases; nucleotides outside the gene matches: 7. Germline V lookup: CDR1 MDHEN, CDR2 SYDVKM.

DNA for the CDR3: TGTGCCAGCAGTCGGACAGGCGGCCCCTACGAGCAGTACTTC. Protein sequence: CASSRTGGPYEQYF. The genes are TRBV27 and TRBJ2-7; 7 bases fit TRBD1. The trim removed 5 bases at V and 2 bases at J, leaving 6 bases unmatched. This CDR3 spans 14 amino acids. Germline V CDR1 and CDR2: MNHEY, SMNVEV (reference sequence).

The gene calls are TRBV5-6 and TRBJ2-1; no definite D call. Germline loops: CDR1 SGHDT, CDR2 YYEEEE. Deletions cut 0 bases from V and 5 bases from J, with 9 bases between. The CDR3 has 14 amino acids. In DNA form, the CDR3 reads TGTGCCAGCAGCTTGGGTTGGAGTAACAATGAGCAGTTCTTC. Its protein is CASSLGWSNNEQFF.

The rearrangement links TRBV27 to TRBJ1-2; D remains ambiguous. From germline, CDR1 is MNHEY and CDR2 SMNVEV (reference sequence). The CDR3 runs 15 residues. V lost 4 bases, J lost 0 bases, and 12 bases lay in between. CDR3 region: CASSSSENPNYGYTF. In DNA form, the CDR3 reads TGTGCCAGCAGTTCTTCAGAAAATCCTAACTATGGCTACACCTTC.

The chain uses TRBV11-2 and TRBJ2-7, with 7 positions matching TRBD2. The germline gives CDR1 SGHAT, CDR2 FQNNGV. The CDR3 has 14 residues. The trim removed 1 base at V and 0 bases at J, leaving 0 bases unmatched. The CDR3: CASSLAGGSYEQYF. CDR3 nucleotides: TGTGCCAGCAGCTTAGCGGGGGGCTCCTACGAGCAGTACTTC.

J is TRBJ1-1 and V is TRBV7-3; no firm D call. This CDR3 is built from 13 residues. V was shortened by 0 bases and J by 6 bases, with 8 bases between the two germline ends. In germline, CDR1 is SGHTA, CDR2 FQGTGA. The CDR3 DNA is TGTGCCAGCAGCTTAACAGGGCTTGCTGAAGCTTTCTTT. Translation: CASSLTGLAEAFF.

The rearrangement joins TRBV28 to TRBJ1-5, with D perhaps matching TRBD1 (6 bases). The CDR3 loop spans 15 amino acids. The V gene's germline CDR1 is MDHEN and CDR2 SYDVKM. V lost 7 bases and J 5 bases, leaving 18 bases between the germline ends. This CDR3 reads CASTVRQAPDQPQHF. The CDR3 nucleotides read TGTGCCAGCACCGTACGACAGGCTCCTGATCAGCCCCAGCATTTT.

The chain employs TRBV30 and TRBJ2-5, with a possible D match to TRBD1 (6 bases). The germline V and J ends were trimmed by 0 bases and 5 bases, with 16 bases remaining between them. The CDR3 has 15 amino acids. Germline CDR1 is GTSNPN and CDR2 is SVGIG (reference sequence). This CDR3 is CAWSVRAGARETQYF. In DNA form, the CDR3 reads TGTGCCTGGAGTGTTAGGGCAGGGGCGAGGGAGACCCAGTACTTC.

This clone was observed a single time. This sequence joins TRBV6-1 and TRBJ1-1; D gene ambiguous. This CDR3 comprises 14 residues. Trimming pared 2 bases from V and 3 bases from J, leaving 10 bases between. Germline V lookup: CDR1 MNHNS, CDR2 SASEGT. CDR3: CASSEISGDTEAFF. In DNA form, the CDR3 reads TGTGCCAGCAGTGAAATTTCAGGAGACACTGAAGCTTTCTTT.

This chain links TRBV30 with TRBJ1-4; D is uncertain. Germline-derived CDR1 and CDR2 are GTSNPN and SVGIG (reference sequence). Trimming stripped 0 bases from V and 7 bases from J, with 9 bases between. The CDR3 runs to 13 residues. CDR3 sequence: CAWSVDWREKLFF. The CDR3 DNA sequence: TGTGCCTGGAGTGTGGACTGGCGTGAAAAACTGTTTTTT.

V gene TRBV4-1 combines with J gene TRBJ2-1; D gene unclear. The CDR3 contains 13 residues. The V end was cut by 4 bases, the J end by 2 bases, with 6 bases between. The germline CDR1 and CDR2 sequences are MGHRA and YSYEKL. CDR3 residues: CASSPSTYNEQFF. In DNA, the CDR3 is TGCGCCAGCAGCCCTTCAACCTACAATGAGCAGTTCTTC.

The rearrangement joins TRBV7-9 to TRBJ2-2; no reliable D call. The V gene lost 4 bases and the J gene lost 3 bases, with 12 bases spanning the gap. Germline V gives CDR1 SEHNR, CDR2 FQNEAQ (reference sequence). The CDR3 consists of 15 residues. The CDR3 sequence: CASSSPGSYTGELFF. DNA of the CDR3: TGTGCCAGCAGCTCTCCCGGGTCCTACACCGGGGAGCTGTTTTTT.